This TCR beta chain comes out of a study of shared clonotypes between healthy human individuals. The assay was immunoSEQ multiplex PCR, and TCRdb's table has in-frame clones only and misses some. In the table there are 2 million to 2.5 million clones, approximately 96% of which are singletons. The table lists this clone with a count of one. Other nucleotide sequences in the sample specify the same CDR3. This TCR derives from a man between 18 and 29 years old in good health. Source material: naive CD4+ T cells sorted from blood. Indicated subset: CD45RA+ positively selected.

CDR3 nucleotides: TGTGCCATCAGGGTGGGGGAAAAACTGTTTTTT. Translation: CAIRVGEKLFF. V is TRBV10-3 and J is TRBJ1-4; the D is unclear. The V end was cut by 6 bases, the J end by 8 bases, with 7 bases between. This CDR3 region has 11 residues. Per germline, CDR1 ENHRY and CDR2 SYGVKD.